This entry is about one TCR beta chain. Authors' processing steps: Reference gene primer amplification gave estimated nucleated cell counts. Clones were sequenced by immunoSEQ multiplex PCR, and TCRdb holds only the in-frame ones, with some missing. V, J and clone size are taken as reported in that table, and D and trimming were inferred from the DNA itself. The repertoire holds some 30,000 clones, with almost 90% as singletons. This specimen comes from a study of blood T cell repertoires in COVID-19. Background on the study: The United States, Italy and Spain were the sources of the acute and convalescent COVID-19 samples. Nucleic acid was either cDNA or gDNA, and it came from T cells, B-cell-depleted T cells, or PBMCs.

Germline V gene data show CDR1 as SGHTS and CDR2 as YDEGEE. Trimming at V came to 0 bases and at J to 2 bases, leaving 6 bases not matched to a gene. This CDR3 has 18 amino acids. This TCR came from a man between 60 and 70 years old with active COVID-19. V and J are TRBV5-8 and TRBJ2-6, with 9 bases fitting TRBD1. Sequencing was performed on peripheral blood. The CDR3 sequence: CASSLAGQGITGANVLTF. CDR3 sequence (DNA): TGTGCCAGCAGCTTGGCTGGACAGGGGATCACTGGGGCCAACGTCCTGACTTTC.